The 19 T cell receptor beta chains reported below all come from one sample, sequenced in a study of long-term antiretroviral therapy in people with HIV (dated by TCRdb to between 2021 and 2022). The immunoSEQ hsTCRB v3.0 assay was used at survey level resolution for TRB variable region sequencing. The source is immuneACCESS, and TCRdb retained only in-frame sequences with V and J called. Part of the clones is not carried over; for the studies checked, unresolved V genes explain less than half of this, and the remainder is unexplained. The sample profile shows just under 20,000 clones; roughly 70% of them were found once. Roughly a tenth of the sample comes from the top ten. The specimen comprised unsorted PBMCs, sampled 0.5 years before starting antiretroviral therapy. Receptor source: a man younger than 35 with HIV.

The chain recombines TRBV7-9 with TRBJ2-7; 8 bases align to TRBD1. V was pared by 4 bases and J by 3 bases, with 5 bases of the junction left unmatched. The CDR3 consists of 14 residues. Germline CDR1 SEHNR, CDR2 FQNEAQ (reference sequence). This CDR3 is CASSSTGELYEQYF. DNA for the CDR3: TGTGCCAGCAGCTCGACAGGGGAGCTCTACGAGCAGTACTTC.

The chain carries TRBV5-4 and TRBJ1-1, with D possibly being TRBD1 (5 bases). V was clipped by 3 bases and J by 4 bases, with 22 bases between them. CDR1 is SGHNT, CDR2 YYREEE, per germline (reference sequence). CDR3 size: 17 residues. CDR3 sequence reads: CASSYGHVGGASTEAFF. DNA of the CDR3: TGTGCCAGCAGCTATGGTCACGTAGGCGGGGCCAGCACTGAAGCTTTCTTT.

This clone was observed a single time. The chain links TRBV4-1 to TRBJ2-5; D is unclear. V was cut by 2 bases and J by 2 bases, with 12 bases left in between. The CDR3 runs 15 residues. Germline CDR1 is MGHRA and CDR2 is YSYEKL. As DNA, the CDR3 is TGCGCCAGCAGCCAACAAGACATACCACAAGAGACCCAGTACTTC. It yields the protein CASSQQDIPQETQYF.

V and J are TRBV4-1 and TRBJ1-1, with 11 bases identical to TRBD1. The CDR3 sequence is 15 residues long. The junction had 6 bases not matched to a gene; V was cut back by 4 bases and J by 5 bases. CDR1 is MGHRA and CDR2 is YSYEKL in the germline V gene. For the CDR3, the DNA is TGCGCCAGCAGCCCCCGGGACAGGGGGAGAACTGAAGCTTTCTTT. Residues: CASSPRDRGRTEAFF.

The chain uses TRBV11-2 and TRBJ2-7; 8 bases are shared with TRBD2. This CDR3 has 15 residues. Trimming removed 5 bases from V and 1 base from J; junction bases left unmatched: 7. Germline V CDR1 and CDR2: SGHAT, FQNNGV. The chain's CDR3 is CASSLATSESYEQYF. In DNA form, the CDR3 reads TGTGCCAGCAGCCTCGCGACTAGCGAATCCTACGAGCAGTACTTC.

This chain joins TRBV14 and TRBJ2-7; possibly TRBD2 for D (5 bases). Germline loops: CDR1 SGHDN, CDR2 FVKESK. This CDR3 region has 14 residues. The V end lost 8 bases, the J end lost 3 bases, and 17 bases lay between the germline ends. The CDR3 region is CASSSAGRLYEQYF. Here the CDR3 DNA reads TGTGCCAGCTCATCCGCGGGCCGCCTCTACGAGCAGTACTTC.

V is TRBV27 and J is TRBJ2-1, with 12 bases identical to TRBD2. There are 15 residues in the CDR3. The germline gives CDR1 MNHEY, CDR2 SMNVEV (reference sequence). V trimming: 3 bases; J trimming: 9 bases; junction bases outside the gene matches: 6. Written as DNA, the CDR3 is TGTGCCAGCAGTTTCGCTAGCGGGGGGGCCGGTGAGCAGTTCTTC. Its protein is CASSFASGGAGEQFF.

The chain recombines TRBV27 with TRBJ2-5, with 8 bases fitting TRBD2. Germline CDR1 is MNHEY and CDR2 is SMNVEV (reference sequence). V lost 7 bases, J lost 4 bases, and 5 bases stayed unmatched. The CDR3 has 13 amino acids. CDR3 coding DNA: TGTGCCAGCACTCGGGGGGGTGGAGAGACCCAGTACTTC. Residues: CASTRGGGETQYF.

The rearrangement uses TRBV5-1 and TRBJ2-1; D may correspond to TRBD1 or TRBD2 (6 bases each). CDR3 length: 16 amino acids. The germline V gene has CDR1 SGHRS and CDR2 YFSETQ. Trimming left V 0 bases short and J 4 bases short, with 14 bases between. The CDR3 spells CASSLARLGGYNEQFF. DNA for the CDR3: TGCGCCAGCAGCTTGGCCCGGCTAGGGGGGTACAATGAGCAGTTCTTC.

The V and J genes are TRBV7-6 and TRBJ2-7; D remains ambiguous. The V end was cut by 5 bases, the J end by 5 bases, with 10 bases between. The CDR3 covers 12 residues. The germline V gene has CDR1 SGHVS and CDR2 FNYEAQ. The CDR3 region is CASSRLADEQYF. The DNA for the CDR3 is TGTGCCAGCAGCCGTTTAGCCGACGAGCAGTACTTC.

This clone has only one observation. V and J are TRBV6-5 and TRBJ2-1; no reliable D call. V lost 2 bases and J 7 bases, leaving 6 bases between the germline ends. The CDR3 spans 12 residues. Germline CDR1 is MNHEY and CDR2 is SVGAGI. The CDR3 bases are TGTGCCAGCAGTTACGGGTCGAATGAGCAGTTCTTC. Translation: CASSYGSNEQFF.

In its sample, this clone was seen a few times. CDR3 nucleotides: TGTGCCAGAAGCCTTGGGACTAGCGGGAACACCGGGGAGCTGTTTTTT. Encoded protein: CARSLGTSGNTGELFF. The chain carries TRBV5-3 and TRBJ2-2; the match to TRBD2 covers 11 bases. TRBV5-3 is designated an ORF whose function remains uncertain. The CDR3 spans 16 residues. The ends lost 4 bases at V and 1 base at J; junction bases unmatched: 3.

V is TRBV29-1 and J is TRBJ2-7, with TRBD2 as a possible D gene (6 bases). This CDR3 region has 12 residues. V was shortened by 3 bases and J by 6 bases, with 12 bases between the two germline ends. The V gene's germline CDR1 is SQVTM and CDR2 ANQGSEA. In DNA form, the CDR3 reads TGCAGCGTTGAGGAGGGAAACCTCGAGCAGTACTTC. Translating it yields CSVEEGNLEQYF.

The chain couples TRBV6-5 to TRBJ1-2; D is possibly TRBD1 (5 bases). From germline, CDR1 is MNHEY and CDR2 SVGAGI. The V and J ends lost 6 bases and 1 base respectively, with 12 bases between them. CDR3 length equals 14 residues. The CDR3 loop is CASRPGAGNYGYTF. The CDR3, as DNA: TGTGCCAGCAGACCTGGGGCGGGTAACTATGGCTACACCTTC.

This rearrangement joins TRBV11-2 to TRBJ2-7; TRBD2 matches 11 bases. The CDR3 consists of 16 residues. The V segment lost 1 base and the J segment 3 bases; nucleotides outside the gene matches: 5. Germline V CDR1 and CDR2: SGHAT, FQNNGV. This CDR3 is CASSLVTSGGIYEQYF. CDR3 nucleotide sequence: TGTGCCAGCAGCTTAGTTACTAGCGGGGGAATCTACGAGCAGTACTTC.

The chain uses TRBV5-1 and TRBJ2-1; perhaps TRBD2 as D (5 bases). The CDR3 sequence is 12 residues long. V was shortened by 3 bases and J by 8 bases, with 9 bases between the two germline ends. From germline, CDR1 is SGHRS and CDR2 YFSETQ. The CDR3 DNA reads TGCGCCAGCAGCTGGACTGTTGATGAGCAGTTCTTC. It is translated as CASSWTVDEQFF. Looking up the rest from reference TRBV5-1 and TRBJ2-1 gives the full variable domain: KAGVTQTPRYLIKTRGQQVTLSCSPISGHRSVSWYQQTPGQGLQFLFEYFSETQRNKGNFPGRFSGRQFSNSRSEMNVSTLELGDSALYLCASSWTVDEQFFGPGTRLTVL.

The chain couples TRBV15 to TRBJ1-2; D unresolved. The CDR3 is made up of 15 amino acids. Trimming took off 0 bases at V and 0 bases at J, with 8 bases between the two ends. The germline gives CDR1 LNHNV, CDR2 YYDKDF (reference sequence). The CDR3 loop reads CATSREGISNYGYTF. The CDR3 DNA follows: TGTGCCACCAGCAGAGAAGGGATCTCTAACTATGGCTACACCTTC.

CDR3 DNA: TGTGCCAGCTCTCAAACAGGGAAAGTTGAAGCTTTCTTT. Translating gives CASSQTGKVEAFF. V is TRBV28 and J is TRBJ1-1; TRBD1 might be the D (6 bases). CDR1 and CDR2 from the germline V gene are MDHEN and SYDVKM. Trimming shortened V by 8 bases and J by 7 bases, and 17 bases separated the two germline ends. The CDR3 sequence is 13 residues long.

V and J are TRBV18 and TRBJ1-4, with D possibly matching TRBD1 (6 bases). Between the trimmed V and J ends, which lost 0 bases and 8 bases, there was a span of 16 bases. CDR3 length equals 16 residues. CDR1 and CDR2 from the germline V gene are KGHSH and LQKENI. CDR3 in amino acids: CASSPPEGGSGEKLFF. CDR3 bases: TGTGCCAGCTCACCACCTGAGGGGGGATCGGGGGAAAAACTGTTTTTT.